This TCR beta chain is from a study of early T cells in non-severe SARS-CoV-2 infection. TCRdb itself ran the 5' RACE reads through MiXCR, one entry per CDR3 protein. Of about 49,000 distinct CDR3 sequences in the sample, approximately 10% are singletons; the top ten hold approximately 8.5%. Germline V gene data show CDR1 as MNHEY and CDR2 as SVGAGI. The ends were cut back, 6 bases at V and 1 base at J, with 18 bases in the middle. CDR3 length equals 17 residues. This clonotype was observed a few times. Input material: whole blood. This sequence originates from an adult who was a healthcare worker with PCR-confirmed SARS-CoV-2 infection or an uninfected control (not recorded which). This rearrangement joins TRBV6-5 to TRBJ2-2, with D perhaps given as TRBD1 or TRBD2 (5 bases each). The CDR3 DNA sequence: TGTGCCAGCAGCCGTCTTGGGGGTCGGGGGAACACCGGGGAGCTGTTTTTT. It codes for CASSRLGGRGNTGELFF.